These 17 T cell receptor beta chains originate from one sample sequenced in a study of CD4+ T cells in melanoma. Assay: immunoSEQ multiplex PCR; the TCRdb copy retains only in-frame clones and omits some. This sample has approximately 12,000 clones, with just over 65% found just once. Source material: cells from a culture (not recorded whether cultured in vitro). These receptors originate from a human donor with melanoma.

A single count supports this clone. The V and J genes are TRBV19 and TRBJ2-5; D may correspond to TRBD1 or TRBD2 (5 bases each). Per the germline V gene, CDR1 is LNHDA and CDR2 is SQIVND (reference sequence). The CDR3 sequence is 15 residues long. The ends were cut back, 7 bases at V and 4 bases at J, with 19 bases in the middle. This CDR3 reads CASTSRWGIGETQYF. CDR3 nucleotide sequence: TGTGCCAGTACCTCCCGATGGGGGATAGGAGAGACCCAGTACTTC.

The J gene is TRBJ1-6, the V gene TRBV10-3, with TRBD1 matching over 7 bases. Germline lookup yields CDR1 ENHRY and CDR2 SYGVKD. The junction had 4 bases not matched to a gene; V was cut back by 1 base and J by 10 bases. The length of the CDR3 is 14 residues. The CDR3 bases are TGTGCCATCAGTGAGTTGACAGGGCGGTCACCCCTCCACTTT. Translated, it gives CAISELTGRSPLHF.

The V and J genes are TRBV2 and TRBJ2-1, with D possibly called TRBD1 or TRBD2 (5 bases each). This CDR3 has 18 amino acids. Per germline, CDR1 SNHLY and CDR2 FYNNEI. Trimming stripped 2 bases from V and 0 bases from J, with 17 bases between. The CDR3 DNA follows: TGTGCCAGCAGTGAACGGGACCCAGTTACAAGCTCCTACAATGAGCAGTTCTTC. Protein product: CASSERDPVTSSYNEQFF.

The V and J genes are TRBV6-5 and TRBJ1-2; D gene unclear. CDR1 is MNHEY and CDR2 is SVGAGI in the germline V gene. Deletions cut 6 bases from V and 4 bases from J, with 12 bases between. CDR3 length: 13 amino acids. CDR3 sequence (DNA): TGTGCCAGCAGCCAGAGGGATGGCTATGGCTACACCTTC. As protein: CASSQRDGYGYTF.

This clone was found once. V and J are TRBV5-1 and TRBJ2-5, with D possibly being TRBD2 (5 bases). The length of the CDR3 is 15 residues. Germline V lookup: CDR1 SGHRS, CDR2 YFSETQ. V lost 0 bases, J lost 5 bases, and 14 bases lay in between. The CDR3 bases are TGCGCCAGCAGCTTGGATCCGGGATCCTTCGAGACCCAGTACTTC. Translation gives CASSLDPGSFETQYF.

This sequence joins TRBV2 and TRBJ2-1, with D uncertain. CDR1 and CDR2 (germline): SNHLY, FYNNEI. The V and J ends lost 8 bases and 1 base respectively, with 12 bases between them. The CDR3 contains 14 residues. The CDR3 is CASLYTTSYNEQFF. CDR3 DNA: TGTGCCAGCCTCTACACGACGTCCTACAATGAGCAGTTCTTC. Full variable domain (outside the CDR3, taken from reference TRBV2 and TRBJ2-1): EPEVTQTPSHQVTQMGQEVILRCVPISNHLYFYWYRQILGQKVEFLVSFYNNEISEKSEIFDDQFSVERPDGSNFTLKIRSTKLEDSAMYFCASLYTTSYNEQFFGPGTRLTVL.

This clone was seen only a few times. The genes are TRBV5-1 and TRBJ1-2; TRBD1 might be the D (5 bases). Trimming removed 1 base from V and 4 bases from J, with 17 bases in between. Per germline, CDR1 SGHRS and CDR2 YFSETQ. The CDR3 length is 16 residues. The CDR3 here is CASSLPKGAHPYGYTF. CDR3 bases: TGCGCCAGCAGCTTGCCTAAAGGGGCTCATCCCTATGGCTACACCTTC.

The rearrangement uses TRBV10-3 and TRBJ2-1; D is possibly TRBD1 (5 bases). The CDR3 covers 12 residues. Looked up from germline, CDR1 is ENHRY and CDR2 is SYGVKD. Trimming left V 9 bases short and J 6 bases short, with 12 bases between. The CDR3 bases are TGTGCCATGGCGGACATCTCCAATGAGCAGTTCTTC. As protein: CAMADISNEQFF.

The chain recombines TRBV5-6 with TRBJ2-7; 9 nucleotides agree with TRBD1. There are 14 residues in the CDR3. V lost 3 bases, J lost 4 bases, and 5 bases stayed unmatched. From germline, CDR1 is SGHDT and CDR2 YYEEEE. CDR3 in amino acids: CASSSPGQGYEQYF. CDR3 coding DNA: TGTGCCAGCAGCTCCCCGGGACAGGGATACGAGCAGTACTTC.

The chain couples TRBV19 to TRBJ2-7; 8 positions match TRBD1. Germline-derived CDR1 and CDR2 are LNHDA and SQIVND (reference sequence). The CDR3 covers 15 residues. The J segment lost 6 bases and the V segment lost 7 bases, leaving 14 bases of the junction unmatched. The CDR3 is CASKHGQGTFSEQYF. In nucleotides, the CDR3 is TGTGCCAGTAAACATGGACAGGGCACTTTTTCCGAGCAGTACTTC.

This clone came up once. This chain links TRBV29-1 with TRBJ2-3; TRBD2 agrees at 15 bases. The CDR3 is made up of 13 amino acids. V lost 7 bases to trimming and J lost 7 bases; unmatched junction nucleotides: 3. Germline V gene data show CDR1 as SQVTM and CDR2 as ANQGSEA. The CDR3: CSAGTSGGYTQYF. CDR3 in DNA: TGCAGCGCCGGGACTAGCGGGGGGTATACGCAGTATTTT.

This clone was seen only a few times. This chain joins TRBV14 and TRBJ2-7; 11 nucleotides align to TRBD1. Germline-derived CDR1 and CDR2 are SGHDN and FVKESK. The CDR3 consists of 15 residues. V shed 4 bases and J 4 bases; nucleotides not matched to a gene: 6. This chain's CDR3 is CASSRGTGGNYEQYF. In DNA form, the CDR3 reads TGTGCCAGCAGCCGCGGGACAGGGGGTAATTACGAGCAGTACTTC.

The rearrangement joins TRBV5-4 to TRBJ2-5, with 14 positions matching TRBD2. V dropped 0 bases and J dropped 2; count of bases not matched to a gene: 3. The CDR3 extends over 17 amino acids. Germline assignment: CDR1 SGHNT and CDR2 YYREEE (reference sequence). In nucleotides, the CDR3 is TGTGCCAGCAGCTTGGGACTAGCGGGGGGGTTTCAAGAGACCCAGTACTTC. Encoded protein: CASSLGLAGGFQETQYF.

The CDR3 bases are TGTGCCAGCAGTTTCCGCGGGAGTGACACAGATACGCAGTATTTT. Its protein product is CASSFRGSDTDTQYF. The V call is TRBV27, the J call TRBJ2-3; TRBD2 matches 7 bases. V gave up 3 bases and J gave up 2 bases; unmatched junction bases: 5. Germline V gene lookup returns CDR1 MNHEY and CDR2 SMNVEV (reference sequence). The CDR3 runs to 15 residues.

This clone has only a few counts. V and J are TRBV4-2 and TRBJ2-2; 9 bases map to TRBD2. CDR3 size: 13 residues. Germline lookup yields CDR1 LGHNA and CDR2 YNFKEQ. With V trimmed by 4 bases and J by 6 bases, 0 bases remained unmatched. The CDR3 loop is CASSRGGAGELFF. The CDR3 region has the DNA TGTGCCAGCAGCCGCGGGGGGGCCGGGGAGCTGTTTTTT.

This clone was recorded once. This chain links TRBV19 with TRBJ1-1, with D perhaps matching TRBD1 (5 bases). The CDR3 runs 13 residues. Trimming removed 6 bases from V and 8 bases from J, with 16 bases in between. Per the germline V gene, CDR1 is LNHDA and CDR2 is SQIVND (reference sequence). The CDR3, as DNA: TGTGCCAGTAGGGGGACCCTAACACCCGAAGCTTTCTTT. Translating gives CASRGTLTPEAFF.

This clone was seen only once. CDR3 DNA: TGTGCCAGCAGTTACTCCTGGTCTAGTGAAAAACTGTTTTTT. It is translated as CASSYSWSSEKLFF. The chain carries TRBV6-5 and TRBJ1-4; D remains unclear. Germline CDR1 is MNHEY and CDR2 is SVGAGI. The CDR3 sequence is 14 residues long. V was pared by 0 bases and J by 7 bases, with 9 bases between.